The present T cell receptor beta chain was sequenced within a study of blood T cell repertoires in COVID-19. Study information: The analysed material was cDNA or gDNA that came from T cells, B-cell-depleted T cells, or PBMCs.

The protocol was immunoSEQ multiplex PCR, while the TCRdb copy is restricted to in-frame clones and leaves out a portion. Of 250,000 to 300,000 clones in the sample, about 86% were seen once. Each participant's cohort was designated according to participant-reported clinical history. V shed 5 bases and J 6 bases; nucleotides not matched to a gene: 8. The CDR3 totals 14 residues. Germline V gene sequence: CDR1 SNHLY, CDR2 FYNNEI. Sequenced input: PBMCs or T cells enriched from blood (not recorded which). The TCR originated in a man younger than 40 with acute COVID-19. The rearrangement links TRBV2 to TRBJ2-3; TRBD2 matches 7 bases. Written as DNA, the CDR3 is TGTGCCAGCAGTCCCTACCCCGGGGGGGATACGCAGTATTTT. Amino acid sequence: CASSPYPGGDTQYF.